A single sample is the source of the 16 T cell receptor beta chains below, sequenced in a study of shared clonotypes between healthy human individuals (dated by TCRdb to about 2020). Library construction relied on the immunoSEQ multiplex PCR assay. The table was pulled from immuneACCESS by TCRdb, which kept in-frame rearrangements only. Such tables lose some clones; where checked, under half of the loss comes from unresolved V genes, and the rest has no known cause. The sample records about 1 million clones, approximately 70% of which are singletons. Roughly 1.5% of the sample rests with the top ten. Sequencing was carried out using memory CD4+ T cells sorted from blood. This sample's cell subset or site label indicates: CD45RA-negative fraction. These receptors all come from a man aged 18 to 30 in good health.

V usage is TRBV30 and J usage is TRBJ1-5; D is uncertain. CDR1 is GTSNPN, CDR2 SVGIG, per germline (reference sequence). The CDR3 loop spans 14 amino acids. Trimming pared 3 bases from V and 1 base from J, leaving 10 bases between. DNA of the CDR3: TGTGCCTGGAGCCATGGTCTGAGCAATCAGCCCCAGCATTTT. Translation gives CAWSHGLSNQPQHF.

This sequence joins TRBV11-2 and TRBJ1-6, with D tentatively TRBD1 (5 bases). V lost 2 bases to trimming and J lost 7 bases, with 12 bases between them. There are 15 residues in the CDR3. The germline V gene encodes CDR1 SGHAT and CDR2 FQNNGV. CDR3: CASSLFRRDNSPLHF. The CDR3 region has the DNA TGTGCCAGCAGCTTATTCCGACGGGACAATTCACCCCTCCACTTT.

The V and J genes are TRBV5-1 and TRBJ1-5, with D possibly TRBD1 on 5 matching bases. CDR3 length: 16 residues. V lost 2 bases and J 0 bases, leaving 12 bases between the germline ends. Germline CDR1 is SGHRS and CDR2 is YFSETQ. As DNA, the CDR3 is TGCGCCAGCAGCTTAACACCAGGGAATAGCAATCAGCCCCAGCATTTT. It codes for CASSLTPGNSNQPQHF.

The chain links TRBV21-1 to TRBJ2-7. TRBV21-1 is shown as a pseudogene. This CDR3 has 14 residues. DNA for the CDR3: TGTGCCAGCAGCAAAGGGGGGTACTCCTACGAGCAGTACTTC. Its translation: CASSKGGYSYEQYF.

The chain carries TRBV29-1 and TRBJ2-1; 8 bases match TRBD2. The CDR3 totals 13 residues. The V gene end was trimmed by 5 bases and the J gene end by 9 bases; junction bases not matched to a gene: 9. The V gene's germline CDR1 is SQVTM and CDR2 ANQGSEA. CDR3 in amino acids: CSVWDSGIGEQFF. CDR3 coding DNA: TGCAGCGTTTGGGATAGCGGGATAGGTGAGCAGTTCTTC.

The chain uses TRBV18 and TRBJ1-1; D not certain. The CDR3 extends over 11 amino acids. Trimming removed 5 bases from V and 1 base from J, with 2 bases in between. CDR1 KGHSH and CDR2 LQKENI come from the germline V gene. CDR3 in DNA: TGTGCCAGCTCAGGGAACACTGAAGCTTTCTTT. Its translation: CASSGNTEAFF.

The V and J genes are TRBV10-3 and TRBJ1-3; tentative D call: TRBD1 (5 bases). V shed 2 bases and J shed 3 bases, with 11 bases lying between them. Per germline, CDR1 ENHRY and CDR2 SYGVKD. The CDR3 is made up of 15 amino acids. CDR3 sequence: CAISEQGGYGNTIYF. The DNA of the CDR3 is TGTGCCATCAGTGAGCAGGGAGGTTATGGAAACACCATATATTTT.

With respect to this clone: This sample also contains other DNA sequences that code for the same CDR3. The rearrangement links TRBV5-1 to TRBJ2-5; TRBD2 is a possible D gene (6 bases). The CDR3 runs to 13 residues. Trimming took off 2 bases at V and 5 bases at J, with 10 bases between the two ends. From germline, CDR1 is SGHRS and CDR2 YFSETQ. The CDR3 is CASSFGGTETQYF. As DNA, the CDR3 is TGCGCCAGCAGCTTTGGCGGGACCGAGACCCAGTACTTC.

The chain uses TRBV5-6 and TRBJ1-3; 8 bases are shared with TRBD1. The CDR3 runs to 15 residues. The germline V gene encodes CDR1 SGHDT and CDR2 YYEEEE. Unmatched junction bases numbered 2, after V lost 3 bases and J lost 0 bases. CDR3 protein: CASSSDRASGNTIYF. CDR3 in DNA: TGTGCCAGCAGCTCGGACAGGGCCTCTGGAAACACCATATATTTT.

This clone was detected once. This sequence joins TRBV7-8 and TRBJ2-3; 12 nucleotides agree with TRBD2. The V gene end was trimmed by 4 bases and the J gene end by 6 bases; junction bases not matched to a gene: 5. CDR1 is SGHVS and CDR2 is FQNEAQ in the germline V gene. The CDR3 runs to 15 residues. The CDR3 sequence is CASSSGLAGWDTQYF. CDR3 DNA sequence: TGTGCCAGCAGCTCCGGACTAGCGGGATGGGATACGCAGTATTTT.

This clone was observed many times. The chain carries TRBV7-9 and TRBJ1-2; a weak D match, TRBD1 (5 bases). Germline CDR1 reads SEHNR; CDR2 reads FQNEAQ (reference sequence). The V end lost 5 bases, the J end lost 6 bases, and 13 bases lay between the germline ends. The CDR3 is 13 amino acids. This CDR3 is CASSNYGHNGYTF. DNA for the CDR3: TGTGCCAGCAGCAACTACGGACATAATGGCTACACCTTC. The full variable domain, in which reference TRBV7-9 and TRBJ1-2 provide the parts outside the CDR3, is DTGVSQNPRHKITKRGQNVTFRCDPISEHNRLYWYRQTLGQGPEFLTYFQNEAQLEKSRLLSDRFSAERPKGSFSTLEIQRTEQGDSAMYLCASSNYGHNGYTFGSGTRLTVV.

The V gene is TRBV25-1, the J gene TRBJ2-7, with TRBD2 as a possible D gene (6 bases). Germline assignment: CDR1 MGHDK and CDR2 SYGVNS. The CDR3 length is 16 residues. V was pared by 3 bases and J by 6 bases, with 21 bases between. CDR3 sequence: CASSDRRDSPTGEQYF. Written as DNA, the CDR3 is TGTGCCAGCAGTGATCGCCGGGACTCCCCAACTGGCGAGCAGTACTTC.

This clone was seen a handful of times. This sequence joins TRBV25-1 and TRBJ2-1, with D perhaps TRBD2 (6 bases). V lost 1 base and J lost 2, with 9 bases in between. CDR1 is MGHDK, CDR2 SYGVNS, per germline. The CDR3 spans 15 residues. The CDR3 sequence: CASSESGGPYNEQFF. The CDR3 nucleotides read TGTGCCAGCAGTGAATCCGGGGGTCCCTACAATGAGCAGTTCTTC.

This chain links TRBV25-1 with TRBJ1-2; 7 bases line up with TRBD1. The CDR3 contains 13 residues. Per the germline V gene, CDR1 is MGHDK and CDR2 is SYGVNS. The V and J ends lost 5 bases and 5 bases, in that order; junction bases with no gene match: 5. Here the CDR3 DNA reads TGTGCCAGCAGTCCGGGACAGCTTTATGGCTACACCTTC. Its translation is CASSPGQLYGYTF.

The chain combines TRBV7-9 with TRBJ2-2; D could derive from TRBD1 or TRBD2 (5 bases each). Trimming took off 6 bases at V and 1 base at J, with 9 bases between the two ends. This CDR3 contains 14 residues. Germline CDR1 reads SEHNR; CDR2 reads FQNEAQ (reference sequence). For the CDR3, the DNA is TGTGCCAGCAGGTCGGGACGGAACACCGGGGAGCTGTTTTTT. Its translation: CASRSGRNTGELFF.

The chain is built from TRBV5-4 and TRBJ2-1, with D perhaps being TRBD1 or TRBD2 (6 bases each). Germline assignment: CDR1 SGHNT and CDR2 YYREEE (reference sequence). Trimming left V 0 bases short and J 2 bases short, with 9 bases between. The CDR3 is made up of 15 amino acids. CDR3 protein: CASSLDREAYNEQFF. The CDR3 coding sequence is TGTGCCAGCAGCTTGGACAGGGAGGCCTACAATGAGCAGTTCTTC.